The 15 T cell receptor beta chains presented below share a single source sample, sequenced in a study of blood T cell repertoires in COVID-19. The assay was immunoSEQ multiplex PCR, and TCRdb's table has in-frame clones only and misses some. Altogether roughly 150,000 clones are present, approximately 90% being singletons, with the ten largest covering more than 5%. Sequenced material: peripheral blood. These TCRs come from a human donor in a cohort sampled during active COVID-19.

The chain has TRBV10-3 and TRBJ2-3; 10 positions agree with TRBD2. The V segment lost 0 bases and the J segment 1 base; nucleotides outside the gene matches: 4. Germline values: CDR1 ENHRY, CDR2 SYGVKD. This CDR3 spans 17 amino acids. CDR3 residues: CAISESILAGGTDTQYF. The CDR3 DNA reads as TGTGCCATCAGTGAGTCGATCCTAGCGGGGGGCACAGATACGCAGTATTTT.

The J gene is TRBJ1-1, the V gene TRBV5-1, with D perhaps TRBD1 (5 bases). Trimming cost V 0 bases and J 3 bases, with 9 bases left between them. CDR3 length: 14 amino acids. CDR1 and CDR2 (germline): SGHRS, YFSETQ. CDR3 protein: CASSLGQTHTEAFF. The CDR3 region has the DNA TGCGCCAGCAGCTTGGGACAGACACACACTGAAGCTTTCTTT.

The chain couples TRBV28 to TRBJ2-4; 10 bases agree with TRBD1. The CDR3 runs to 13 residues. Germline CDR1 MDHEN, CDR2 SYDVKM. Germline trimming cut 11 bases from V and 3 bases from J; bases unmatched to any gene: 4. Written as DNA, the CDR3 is TGTGCCGGCCGGGACAGGGGCAAAAACATTCAGTACTTC. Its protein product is CAGRDRGKNIQYF. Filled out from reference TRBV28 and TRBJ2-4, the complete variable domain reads DVKVTQSSRYLVKRTGEKVFLECVQDMDHENMFWYRQDPGLGLRLIYFSYDVKMKEKGDIPEGYSVSREKKERFSLILESASTNQTSMYLCAGRDRGKNIQYFGAGTRLSVL.

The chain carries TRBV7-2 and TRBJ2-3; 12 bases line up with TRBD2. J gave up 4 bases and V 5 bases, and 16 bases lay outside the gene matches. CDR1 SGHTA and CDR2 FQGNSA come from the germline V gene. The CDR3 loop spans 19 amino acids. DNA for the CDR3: TGTGCCAGCAGCCCGCTCGGGAGGACTAGCGGGACTGGGGCAGATACGCAGTATTTT. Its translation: CASSPLGRTSGTGADTQYF.

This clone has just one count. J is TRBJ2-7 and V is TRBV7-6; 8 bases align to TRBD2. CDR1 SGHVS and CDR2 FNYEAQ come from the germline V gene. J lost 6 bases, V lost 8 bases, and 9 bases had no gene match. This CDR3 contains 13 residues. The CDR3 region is CASSPGGGREQYF. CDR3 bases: TGTGCCAGCTCACCGGGGGGGGGACGCGAGCAGTACTTC.

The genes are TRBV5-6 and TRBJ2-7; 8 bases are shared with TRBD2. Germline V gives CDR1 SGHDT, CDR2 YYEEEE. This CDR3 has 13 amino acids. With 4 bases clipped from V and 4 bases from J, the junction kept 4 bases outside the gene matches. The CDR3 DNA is TGTGCCAGCAGCACGCTAGCGGGTTACGAGCAGTACTTC. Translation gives CASSTLAGYEQYF.

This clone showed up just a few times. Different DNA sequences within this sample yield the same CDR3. The DNA for the CDR3 is TGCAGCGTCGTTACAGGGGGGAACACTGAAGCTTTCTTT. This codes for CSVVTGGNTEAFF. The chain links TRBV29-1 to TRBJ1-1; 8 positions agree with TRBD1. The germline V gene has CDR1 SQVTM and CDR2 ANQGSEA. This CDR3 has 13 amino acids. V was pared by 6 bases and J by 1 base, with 4 bases of the junction left unmatched.

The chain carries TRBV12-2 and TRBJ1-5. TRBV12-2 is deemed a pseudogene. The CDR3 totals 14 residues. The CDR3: CASRLGGRNQPQHF. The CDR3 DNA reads TGTGCAAGTCGCTTAGGAGGGCGCAATCAGCCCCAGCATTTT.

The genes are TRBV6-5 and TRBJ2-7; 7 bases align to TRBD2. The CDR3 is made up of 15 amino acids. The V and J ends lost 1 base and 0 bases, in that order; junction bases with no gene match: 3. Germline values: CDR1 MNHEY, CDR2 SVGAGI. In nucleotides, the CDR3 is TGTGCCAGCAGTTACTTTGGCGGGAGCTCCTACGAGCAGTACTTC. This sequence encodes CASSYFGGSSYEQYF.

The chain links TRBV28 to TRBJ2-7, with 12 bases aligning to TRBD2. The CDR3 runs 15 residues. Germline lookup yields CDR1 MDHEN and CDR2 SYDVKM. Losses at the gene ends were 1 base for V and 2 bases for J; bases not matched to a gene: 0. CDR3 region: CASSLSSGRAYEQYF. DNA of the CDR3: TGTGCCAGCAGTTTATCTAGCGGGAGGGCCTACGAGCAGTACTTC.

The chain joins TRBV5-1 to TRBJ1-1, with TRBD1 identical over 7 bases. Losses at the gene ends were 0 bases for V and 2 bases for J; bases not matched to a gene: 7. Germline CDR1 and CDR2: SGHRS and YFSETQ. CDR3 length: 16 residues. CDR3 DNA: TGCGCCAGCAGCTTGGTCCAGGGGGACCAAAACACTGAAGCTTTCTTT. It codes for CASSLVQGDQNTEAFF.

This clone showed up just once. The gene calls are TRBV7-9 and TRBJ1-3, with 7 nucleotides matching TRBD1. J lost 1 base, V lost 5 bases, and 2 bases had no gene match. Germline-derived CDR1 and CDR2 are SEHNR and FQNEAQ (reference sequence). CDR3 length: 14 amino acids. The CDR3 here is CASSLTGSGNTIYF. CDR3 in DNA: TGTGCCAGCAGCCTGACAGGGTCTGGAAACACCATATATTTT.

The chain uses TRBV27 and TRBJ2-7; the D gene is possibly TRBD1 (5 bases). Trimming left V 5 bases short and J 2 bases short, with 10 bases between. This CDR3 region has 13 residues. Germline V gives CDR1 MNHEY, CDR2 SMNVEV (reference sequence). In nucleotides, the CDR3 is TGTGCCAGCAGTCCAGGGTCCGCCTACGAGCAGTACTTC. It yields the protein CASSPGSAYEQYF.

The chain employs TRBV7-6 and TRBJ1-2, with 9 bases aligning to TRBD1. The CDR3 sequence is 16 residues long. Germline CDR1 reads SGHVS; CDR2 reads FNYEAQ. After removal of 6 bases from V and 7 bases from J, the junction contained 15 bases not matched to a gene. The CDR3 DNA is TGTGCCAGCAGTCCAACCCCCTCCGGGACAGGGAGTGGCTACACCTTC. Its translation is CASSPTPSGTGSGYTF.

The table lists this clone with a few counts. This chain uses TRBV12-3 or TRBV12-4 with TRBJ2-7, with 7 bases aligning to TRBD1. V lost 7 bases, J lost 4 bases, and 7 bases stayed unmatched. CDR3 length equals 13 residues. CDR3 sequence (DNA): TGTGCCAGCACCTCTCGCAGGGGGTACGAGCAGTACTTC. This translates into CASTSRRGYEQYF.